This T cell receptor beta chain was identified during a study of blood T cell repertoires in COVID-19. Study-wide background: Donors in the United States, Italy and Spain gave samples during acute or convalescent COVID-19.

Trimming took 0 bases from V and 7 from J, leaving 10 bases between them. The CDR3 runs 14 residues. Germline V gene data show CDR1 as GTSNPN and CDR2 as SVGIG (reference sequence). Authors' data handling: Amplified reference gene primers provided the basis for estimating nucleated cell counts. The table came from immunoSEQ multiplex PCR; TCRdb's copy has only in-frame clones and leaves some out. Clonal size and the V and J genes are those of that table, whereas D and trimming came from the DNA. The sample has 120,000 or so clones, about nine tenths seen once. Material: peripheral blood. The chain links TRBV30 to TRBJ1-6, with D perhaps matching TRBD1 (6 bases). The receptor was isolated from a man in his forties with acute or convalescent COVID-19. The CDR3 nucleotides are TGTGCCTGGAGTGTAGGGAGGGGGAATTCACCCCTCCACTTT. Its protein is CAWSVGRGNSPLHF.